This T cell receptor beta chain was captured in a study of CD8 T cells in Susac syndrome. The CDR3 runs 13 residues. The ends were cut back, 0 bases at V and 6 bases at J, with 10 bases in the middle. Germline V gives CDR1 SGHRS, CDR2 YFSETQ. Reverse transcription used about 0.45 to 1 ug RNA and random hexamers. Across 54 Vbeta and 13 Jbeta, TCR beta CDR3 was amplified with immunoSEQ multiplex PCR. TCRdb re-derived calls from the immunoSEQ multiplex PCR reads in MiXCR, one entry per CDR3 protein. Of 80,000 or so distinct CDR3 sequences in the sample, over 90% were seen once. TCR beta sequencing was performed on blood CD8+ and CD4+ T cells. Healthy donors constituted the controls, which were matched for age and sex.

The clonotype was recovered from a human donor in good health. Sample: CD8+ T cells from PBMCs. This chain links TRBV5-1 with TRBJ2-7; possibly TRBD1 or TRBD2 for D (5 bases each). CDR3 nucleotide sequence: TGCGCCAGCAGCTTGGTGGGGACGTCCGAGCAGTACTTC. Translation: CASSLVGTSEQYF.